The sequence of this T cell receptor beta chain was determined in a study of T-cell memory formation after mild COVID-19. At the level of the study: TCR clusters were mostly donor specific.

CDR1 and CDR2 from the germline V gene are ENHRY and SYGVKD. This CDR3 spans 14 amino acids. The germline V and J ends were trimmed by 3 bases and 3 bases, with 11 bases remaining between them. The sample holds many counts of this clonotype. Its antigen is not known. General observations from the study: SARS-CoV-2 specificity of second-wave clones peaking day 37 was unconfirmed. Among contracting clones, CD4+ were mainly CM/EM and CD8+ enriched in EMRA.

TCRdb redid the calling of the 5' RACE reads with MiXCR, one entry per CDR3 protein. The sample contains 430,000 or so distinct CDR3 sequences, around 25% of which appear only once. The TCR originated in an adult woman who had mild COVID-19 (a few samples of this study predate the infection). Cell type and time point are not known. The J gene is TRBJ2-5, the V gene TRBV10-3, with D perhaps matching TRBD2 (6 bases). Sequencing was performed on PBMCs or a T cell subset sorted from them (not recorded which). The CDR3 sequence: CAISDRDLKETQYF. The DNA for the CDR3 is TGTGCCATCAGTGACCGGGACTTAAAAGAGACCCAGTACTTC.